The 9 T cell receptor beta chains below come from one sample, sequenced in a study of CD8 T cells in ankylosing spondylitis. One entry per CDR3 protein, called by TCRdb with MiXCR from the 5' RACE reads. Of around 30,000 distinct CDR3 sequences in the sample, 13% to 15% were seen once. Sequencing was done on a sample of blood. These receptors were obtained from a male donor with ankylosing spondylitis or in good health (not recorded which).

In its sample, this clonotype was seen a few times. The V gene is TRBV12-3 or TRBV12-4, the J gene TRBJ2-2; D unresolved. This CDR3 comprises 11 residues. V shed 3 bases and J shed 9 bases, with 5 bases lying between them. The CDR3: CASSLSRELFF. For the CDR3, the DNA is TGTGCCAGCAGTTTGAGCCGGGAGCTGTTTTTT.

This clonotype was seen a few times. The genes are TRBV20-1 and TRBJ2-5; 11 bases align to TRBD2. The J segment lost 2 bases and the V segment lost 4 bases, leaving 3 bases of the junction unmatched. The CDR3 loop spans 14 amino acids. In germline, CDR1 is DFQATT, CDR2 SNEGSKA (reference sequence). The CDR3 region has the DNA TGCAGTGCTATGGGGACTAGCGGTCAAGAGACCCAGTACTTC. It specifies CSAMGTSGQETQYF.

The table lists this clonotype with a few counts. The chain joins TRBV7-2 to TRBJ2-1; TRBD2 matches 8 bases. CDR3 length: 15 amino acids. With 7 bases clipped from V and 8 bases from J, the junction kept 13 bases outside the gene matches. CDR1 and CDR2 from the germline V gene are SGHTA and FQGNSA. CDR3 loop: CASTPRRGGDYEQFF. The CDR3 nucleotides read TGTGCCAGCACCCCCCGCCGGGGGGGCGACTATGAGCAGTTCTTC.

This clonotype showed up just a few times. The CDR3 sequence: CSVSLTGEGTEAFF. For the CDR3, the DNA is TGCAGCGTTTCGTTGACAGGGGAAGGGACTGAAGCTTTCTTT. V usage is TRBV29-1 and J usage is TRBJ1-1; TRBD1 agrees at 8 bases. The CDR3 spans 14 residues. CDR1 is SQVTM, CDR2 ANQGSEA, per germline. V shed 5 bases and J 5 bases; nucleotides not matched to a gene: 10.

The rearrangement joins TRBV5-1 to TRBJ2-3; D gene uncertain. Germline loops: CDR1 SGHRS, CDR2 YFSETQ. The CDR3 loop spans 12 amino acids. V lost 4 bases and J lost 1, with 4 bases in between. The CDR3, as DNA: TGCGCCAGCAGCACTCGCACAGATACGCAGTATTTT. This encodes CASSTRTDTQYF.

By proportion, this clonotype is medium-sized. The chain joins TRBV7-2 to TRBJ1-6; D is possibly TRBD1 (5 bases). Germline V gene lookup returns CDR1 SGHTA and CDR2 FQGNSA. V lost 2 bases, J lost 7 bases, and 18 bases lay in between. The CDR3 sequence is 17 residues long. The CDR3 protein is CASSLNKVAGLNSPLHF. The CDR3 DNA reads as TGTGCCAGCAGCTTAAATAAGGTGGCAGGGCTAAATTCACCCCTCCACTTT.

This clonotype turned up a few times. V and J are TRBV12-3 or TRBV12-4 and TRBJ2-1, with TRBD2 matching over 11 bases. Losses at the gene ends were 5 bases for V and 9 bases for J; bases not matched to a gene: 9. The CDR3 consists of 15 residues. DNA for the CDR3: TGTGCCAGCAGTCCCTTAGCGGGAGGGCCATCTGAGCAGTTCTTC. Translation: CASSPLAGGPSEQFF.

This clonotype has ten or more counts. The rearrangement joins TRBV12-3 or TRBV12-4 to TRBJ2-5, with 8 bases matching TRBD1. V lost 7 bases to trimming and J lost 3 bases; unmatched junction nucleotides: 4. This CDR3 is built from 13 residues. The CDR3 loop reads CASNRQGKETQYF. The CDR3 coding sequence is TGTGCCAGCAACCGACAGGGGAAAGAGACCCAGTACTTC.

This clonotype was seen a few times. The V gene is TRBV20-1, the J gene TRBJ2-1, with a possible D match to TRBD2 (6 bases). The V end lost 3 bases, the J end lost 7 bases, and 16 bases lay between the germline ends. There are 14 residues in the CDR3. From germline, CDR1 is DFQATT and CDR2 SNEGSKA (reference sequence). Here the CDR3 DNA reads TGCAGTGCTAGGGGGACTCTTGCCTGGAATGAGCAGTTCTTC. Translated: CSARGTLAWNEQFF.